The 8 T cell receptor beta chains listed next were all sequenced from one sample in a study of blood T cell repertoires in COVID-19. Here immunoSEQ multiplex PCR was the method, and the copy in TCRdb shows in-frame clones only, minus some. The profile shows some 65,000 clones, 65% to 85% of them singletons. The sequencing input was peripheral blood. The receptors originated from a woman between 65 and 79 years old with acute or convalescent COVID-19.

As concerns this clone: Sequence at one end of the junction differs from germline and may be a read error. The chain is built from TRBV6-5 and TRBJ1-1; the D gene is possibly TRBD1 (6 bases). This CDR3 has 11 residues. The germline gives CDR1 MNHEY, CDR2 SVGAGI. The CDR3 DNA follows: TGTGCCAGCTCTCGACAGGTTGAAGCGTTCTTT. It translates to CASSRQVEAFF.

In regard to this clone: The germline gene is not matched at one end of the junction; a read error may be the cause. The chain joins TRBV7-7 to TRBJ2-3; TRBD2 agrees at 16 bases. This CDR3 is 16 amino acids long. Germline V gene data show CDR1 as SSHAT and CDR2 as FNYEAQ (reference sequence). The CDR3 is CASSLGLAGGPDTQYF. For the CDR3, the DNA is TGTGCTAGCAGCTTGGGACTAGCGGGGGGGCCAGATACGCAGTATTTT.

This rearrangement joins TRBV28 to TRBJ1-5; D not certain. The ends were cut back, 4 bases at V and 3 bases at J, with 13 bases in the middle. The CDR3 extends over 15 amino acids. Germline V gene lookup returns CDR1 MDHEN and CDR2 SYDVKM. CDR3 DNA: TGTGCCAGCAGTTGGGGAGCCCTTACCAATCAGCCCCAGCATTTT. This gives the protein CASSWGALTNQPQHF.

V usage is TRBV7-9 and J usage is TRBJ1-2; unclear D gene. This CDR3 comprises 15 residues. Trimming left V 2 bases short and J 7 bases short, with 17 bases between. The germline CDR1 and CDR2 sequences are SEHNR and FQNEAQ (reference sequence). This chain's CDR3 is CASSLNPGSTSGYTF. CDR3 nucleotides: TGTGCCAGCAGCTTAAATCCGGGGAGCACTTCTGGCTACACCTTC.

The chain has TRBV3-1 (or the pseudogene TRBV3-2) and TRBJ1-5; unclear D gene. Looked up from germline, CDR1 is LGHDT and CDR2 is YNNKEL (reference sequence). The length of the CDR3 is 15 residues. With 0 bases removed from V and 5 bases from J, the gap between germline ends came to 11 bases. CDR3 sequence reads: CASSQEFYGDQPQHF. As DNA, the CDR3 is TGTGCCAGCAGCCAAGAATTTTACGGGGATCAGCCCCAGCATTTT.

This clone came up a few times. The chain has TRBV28 and TRBJ1-2; 9 nucleotides match TRBD1. CDR1 and CDR2 from the germline V gene are MDHEN and SYDVKM. The CDR3 has 14 residues. V dropped 8 bases and J dropped 0; count of bases not matched to a gene: 4. The CDR3 loop reads CASYRQGANYGYTF. In nucleotides, the CDR3 is TGTGCCAGCTATCGACAGGGGGCTAACTATGGCTACACCTTC.

This chain connects TRBV6-6 to TRBJ1-3; 7 bases map to TRBD1. CDR1 MNHNY and CDR2 SVGAGI come from the germline V gene (reference sequence). V lost 4 bases to trimming and J lost 0 bases; unmatched junction nucleotides: 6. The length of the CDR3 is 16 residues. The DNA of the CDR3 is TGTGCCAGCAGTTCCCCCCGGACAGGCTCTGGAAACACCATATATTTT. It codes for CASSSPRTGSGNTIYF.

The CDR3, as DNA: TGTGCCAGCAGAGGGGTGGCTAGCGGATCCTACGAGCAGTACTTC. Translating it yields CASRGVASGSYEQYF. V is TRBV6-5 and J is TRBJ2-7; 7 nucleotides line up with TRBD2. Trimming cost V 6 bases and J 1 base; bases outside gene matches: 9. Germline V gene data show CDR1 as MNHEY and CDR2 as SVGAGI. This CDR3 spans 15 amino acids.